These 18 T cell receptor beta chains were sequenced from one sample in a study of blood T cell repertoires in COVID-19. Profiled with immunoSEQ multiplex PCR; TCRdb holds only in-frame clones, not every one. The data show 85,000 to 130,000 clones, with about 87% seen just once and roughly 15% held by the top ten. The source material was peripheral blood. The origin of the receptors is a man aged 45-65 years with acute or convalescent COVID-19.

The rearrangement uses TRBV30 and TRBJ1-6, with D perhaps TRBD1 (6 bases). The CDR3 is made up of 15 amino acids. Between the trimmed V and J ends, which lost 4 bases and 7 bases, there was a span of 17 bases. CDR1 is GTSNPN and CDR2 is SVGIG in the germline V gene (reference sequence). CDR3 loop: CAWNRLQGLNSPLHF. As DNA, the CDR3 is TGTGCCTGGAACCGCCTTCAGGGGCTCAATTCACCCCTCCACTTT.

This chain uses TRBV5-1 with TRBJ2-2; 11 bases fit TRBD2. Germline-derived CDR1 and CDR2 are SGHRS and YFSETQ. The CDR3 consists of 18 residues. J was trimmed by 0 bases and V by 4 bases; bases with no gene match: 8. CDR3: CASSRGSSGRTNTGELFF. As DNA, the CDR3 is TGCGCCAGCAGCAGGGGGTCTAGCGGGAGGACGAACACCGGGGAGCTGTTTTTT.

The rearrangement joins TRBV9 to TRBJ2-5, with D hard to call. This CDR3 is built from 13 residues. The V and J ends lost 0 bases and 5 bases respectively, with 8 bases between them. Per the germline V gene, CDR1 is SGDLS and CDR2 is YYNGEE. The CDR3 coding sequence is TGTGCCAGCAGCGTAGGCTTCCGGGAGACCCAGTACTTC. Amino acid sequence: CASSVGFRETQYF.

This clone has more than one count but fewer than ten. The CDR3 sequence is CASSLRALKGETQYF. Here the CDR3 DNA reads TGCGCCAGCAGCTTGAGGGCTTTAAAGGGGGAGACCCAGTACTTC. The chain recombines TRBV5-1 with TRBJ2-5; possible D gene TRBD1, 5 bases. This CDR3 region has 15 residues. In germline, CDR1 is SGHRS, CDR2 YFSETQ. V gave up 1 base and J gave up 5 bases, with 15 bases separating them.

The chain is built from TRBV5-1 and TRBJ1-6; 9 bases are a match to TRBD1. Germline V gene lookup returns CDR1 SGHRS and CDR2 YFSETQ. J lost 8 bases, V lost 3 bases, and 6 bases had no gene match. The CDR3 extends over 15 amino acids. The CDR3 reads CASSYRTGGDSPLHF. CDR3 nucleotide sequence: TGCGCCAGCAGCTACCGAACAGGGGGCGATTCACCCCTCCACTTT. Filled out from reference TRBV5-1 and TRBJ1-6, the complete variable domain reads KAGVTQTPRYLIKTRGQQVTLSCSPISGHRSVSWYQQTPGQGLQFLFEYFSETQRNKGNFPGRFSGRQFSNSRSEMNVSTLELGDSALYLCASSYRTGGDSPLHFGNGTRLTVT.

This clone showed up just a few times. The rearrangement joins TRBV5-6 to TRBJ2-3; 8 positions agree with TRBD2. Trimming at V came to 4 bases and at J to 3 bases, leaving 7 bases not matched to a gene. Germline values: CDR1 SGHDT, CDR2 YYEEEE. This CDR3 has 15 amino acids. The CDR3 here is CASSPGLGGTDTQYF. For the CDR3, the DNA is TGTGCCAGCAGCCCGGGACTAGGGGGGACAGATACGCAGTATTTT. Full variable domain (remainder filled in from reference TRBV5-6 and TRBJ2-3): DAGVTQSPTHLIKTRGQQVTLRCSPKSGHDTVSWYQQALGQGPQFIFQYYEEEERQRGNFPDRFSGHQFPNYSSELNVNALLLGDSALYLCASSPGLGGTDTQYFGPGTRLTVL.

This clone was detected a few times. V is TRBV30 and J is TRBJ2-7; 7 bases align to TRBD2. The ends lost 7 bases at V and 3 bases at J; junction bases unmatched: 6. CDR3 size: 12 residues. Germline V gene lookup returns CDR1 GTSNPN and CDR2 SVGIG (reference sequence). CDR3: CASREGNYEQYF. The CDR3 DNA sequence: TGTGCCTCCAGGGAGGGGAACTACGAGCAGTACTTC.

V gene TRBV6-2 or TRBV6-3 combines with J gene TRBJ2-5, with 7 bases that match TRBD1. The germline V gene has CDR1 MNHEY and CDR2 SVGEGT. The CDR3 is made up of 13 amino acids. V lost 5 bases and J lost 3; bases outside the gene matches: 3. The CDR3 DNA follows: TGTGCCAGCAGTCTGACAGGGAAAGAGACCCAGTACTTC. As protein: CASSLTGKETQYF.

The V and J genes are TRBV19 and TRBJ2-1, with a possible D match to TRBD1 (6 bases). CDR3 size: 15 residues. CDR1 and CDR2 (germline): LNHDA, SQIVND (reference sequence). V lost 6 bases and J lost 4, with 16 bases in between. The CDR3 here is CASSHERQVYNEQFF. In DNA, the CDR3 is TGTGCCAGTAGCCATGAGCGACAGGTGTACAATGAGCAGTTCTTC.

The V call is TRBV10-3, the J call TRBJ2-7; tentatively, D is TRBD2 (6 bases). Germline CDR1 and CDR2: ENHRY and SYGVKD. V was pared by 11 bases and J by 5 bases, with 19 bases between. The CDR3 totals 13 residues. CDR3 sequence (DNA): TGTGCCTATGCATCGGCGGGGCTAAACGAGCAGTACTTC. This translates into CAYASAGLNEQYF.

The chain uses TRBV2 and TRBJ2-5, with D possibly matching TRBD1 (6 bases). The CDR3 covers 15 residues. Per the germline V gene, CDR1 is SNHLY and CDR2 is FYNNEI. Trimming took 3 bases from V and 5 from J, leaving 16 bases between them. The CDR3 is CASSEGHPRWETQYF. The CDR3 DNA reads as TGTGCCAGCAGTGAGGGACACCCTAGGTGGGAGACCCAGTACTTC.

This rearrangement joins TRBV6-5 to TRBJ2-1; a possible D gene is TRBD1 (6 bases). V lost 5 bases, J lost 0 bases, and 11 bases lay in between. There are 15 residues in the CDR3. Germline V gene data show CDR1 as MNHEY and CDR2 as SVGAGI. The CDR3 spells CASSPTGDSYNEQFF. CDR3 in DNA: TGTGCCAGCAGTCCGACAGGAGACTCCTACAATGAGCAGTTCTTC.

The rearrangement links TRBV4-1 to TRBJ2-1; tentatively, D is TRBD2 (6 bases). The germline V and J ends were trimmed by 0 bases and 8 bases, with 14 bases remaining between them. Germline-derived CDR1 and CDR2 are MGHRA and YSYEKL. The CDR3 contains 15 residues. The CDR3 nucleotides read TGCGCCAGCAGCCAAGATTGGGGAGGTTTTGATGAGCAGTTCTTC. Protein product: CASSQDWGGFDEQFF.

The genes are TRBV6-1 and TRBJ2-4; TRBD2 is a possible D gene (6 bases). Trimming cost V 3 bases and J 2 bases, with 8 bases left between them. Germline loops: CDR1 MNHNS, CDR2 SASEGT. This CDR3 is built from 14 residues. As DNA, the CDR3 is TGTGCCAGCAGTGATAGGACTACCAAAAACATTCAGTACTTC. Its translation is CASSDRTTKNIQYF.

The chain couples TRBV5-4 to TRBJ2-3; D gene uncertain. V shed 0 bases and J shed 2 bases, with 7 bases lying between them. The CDR3 runs 14 residues. CDR1 SGHNT and CDR2 YYREEE come from the germline V gene (reference sequence). The CDR3 loop reads CASSLVQNTDTQYF. The CDR3 region has the DNA TGTGCCAGCAGCTTGGTTCAAAACACAGATACGCAGTATTTT.

The V gene is TRBV7-9, the J gene TRBJ2-5, with a weak D call TRBD2 (6 bases). V was clipped by 1 base and J by 3 bases, with 6 bases between them. The CDR3 spans 13 residues. The germline gives CDR1 SEHNR, CDR2 FQNEAQ (reference sequence). The CDR3 DNA reads TGTGCCAGCAGCTTAGGACTAGAAGAGACCCAGTACTTC. It is translated as CASSLGLEETQYF.

For this clone: Other DNA sequences from this sample encode an identical CDR3 as well. The chain uses TRBV28 and TRBJ1-4; TRBD1 matches 9 bases. This CDR3 comprises 15 residues. Trimming took 3 bases from V and 15 from J; bases not matched to a gene: 14. Germline CDR1 reads MDHEN; CDR2 reads SYDVKM. The CDR3 DNA is TGTGCCAGCAGTTTTGGTGGACAGGGGAGTACCAAATTGTTTTTT. Translated, it gives CASSFGGQGSTKLFF.

The chain couples TRBV5-1 to TRBJ2-5; TRBD1 might be the D (5 bases). Germline V CDR1 and CDR2: SGHRS, YFSETQ. This CDR3 has 13 amino acids. The germline V and J ends were trimmed by 4 bases and 0 bases, with 7 bases remaining between them. In nucleotides, the CDR3 is TGCGCCAGCAGCCAGGGCTACCAAGAGACCCAGTACTTC. This codes for CASSQGYQETQYF.